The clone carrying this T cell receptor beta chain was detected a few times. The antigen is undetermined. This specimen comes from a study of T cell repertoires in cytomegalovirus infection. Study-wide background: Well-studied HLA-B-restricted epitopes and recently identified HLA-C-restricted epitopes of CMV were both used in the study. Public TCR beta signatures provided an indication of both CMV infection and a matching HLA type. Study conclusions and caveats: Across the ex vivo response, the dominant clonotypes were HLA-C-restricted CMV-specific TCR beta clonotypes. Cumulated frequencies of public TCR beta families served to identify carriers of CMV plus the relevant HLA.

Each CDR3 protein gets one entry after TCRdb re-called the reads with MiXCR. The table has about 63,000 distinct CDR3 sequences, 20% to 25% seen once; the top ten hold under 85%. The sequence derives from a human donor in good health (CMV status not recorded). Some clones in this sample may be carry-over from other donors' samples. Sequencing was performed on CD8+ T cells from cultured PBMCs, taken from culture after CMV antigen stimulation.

CDR3 sequence (DNA): TGTGCCGCCTTAGACAGGGAGACCGCGAACACTGAAGCTTTCTTT. Amino acids: CAALDRETANTEAFF. The rearrangement links TRBV10-3 to TRBJ1-1, with 7 bases that match TRBD1. Germline V gene lookup returns CDR1 ENHRY and CDR2 SYGVKD. The J segment lost 1 base and the V segment lost 11 bases, leaving 13 bases of the junction unmatched. The CDR3 extends over 15 amino acids.